This T cell receptor beta chain was sequenced for a study of T cells in localized non-small cell lung cancer. Only in-frame clones appear in the TCRdb table, and some are missing; sequencing was by immunoSEQ multiplex PCR. The sample yields 1,500 to 2,000 clones, about 30% seen once. In its sample, this clone is medium-sized (0.01 to 0.1%). The CDR3 length is 15 residues. CDR1 and CDR2 from the germline V gene are SGHNT and YENEEA. V shed 2 bases and J shed 3 bases, with 14 bases lying between them. The sequence was collected from a female donor at least 60 years old with stage II lung adenocarcinoma. The source material was lung tumor tissue, sampled before any cancer treatment. This chain links TRBV11-3 with TRBJ2-7; possible D gene TRBD2, 6 bases. The CDR3 sequence: CASSLFGGVNYEQYF. In DNA form, the CDR3 reads TGTGCCAGCAGCTTATTTGGAGGGGTAAACTACGAGCAGTACTTC.